This TCR beta chain was observed in a study of cytomegalovirus exposure and HLA in healthy donors. The CDR3 totals 17 residues. Primers: 60 Vbeta forward and 13 Jbeta reverse. Sequencing used immunoSEQ multiplex PCR; TCRdb keeps in-frame clones, though not all of them. The top ten clones hold 0.55% to 0.7% of a sample with 200,000 to 250,000 clones, approximately 82% of them seen once. Material for sequencing was PBMCs. V and J are TRBV21-1 and TRBJ2-5; the table's D call of TRBD1 was not tested on the DNA. TRBV21-1 is tagged as a pseudogene. The TCR was taken from a middle-aged woman in good health and CMV-seronegative. CDR3 protein: CASSKVAGGLLTETQYF. The CDR3, as DNA: TGTGCCAGCAGCAAAGTGGCAGGGGGCTTGTTGACAGAGACCCAGTACTTC.